The 30 T cell receptor beta chains below were found in one sample sequenced in a study of blood T cell repertoires in COVID-19. Repertoires were generated with immunoSEQ multiplex PCR, while TCRdb's copy carries only in-frame clones and drops some. This table holds roughly 480,000 clones, roughly nine tenths found once. The sequencing sample was made of peripheral blood. These receptor sequences come from a man aged 18 to 29 with COVID-19, enrolled during active disease.

The chain couples TRBV6-1 to TRBJ2-1; TRBD2 matches at 8 bases. The CDR3 spans 17 residues. Germline loops: CDR1 MNHNS, CDR2 SASEGT. Losses at the gene ends were 3 bases for V and 1 base for J; bases not matched to a gene: 8. CDR3 sequence reads: CASSDGSLAGSYNEQFF. CDR3 coding DNA: TGTGCCAGCAGTGACGGTTCGCTAGCGGGTTCCTACAATGAGCAGTTCTTC.

This chain uses TRBV3-1 (or the pseudogene TRBV3-2) with TRBJ1-1; TRBD1 is a possible D gene (5 bases). Germline lookup yields CDR1 LGHDT and CDR2 YNNKEL (reference sequence). The CDR3 sequence is 14 residues long. V shed 5 bases and J shed 2 bases, with 12 bases lying between them. The CDR3 bases are TGTGCCAGCAGCAATAATGACAGAAACACTGAAGCTTTCTTT. Translation gives CASSNNDRNTEAFF.

The rearrangement links TRBV6-6 to TRBJ2-3; perhaps TRBD2 as D (6 bases). The CDR3 length is 15 residues. Germline-derived CDR1 and CDR2 are MNHNY and SVGAGI (reference sequence). Between the trimmed V and J ends, which lost 0 bases and 4 bases, there was a span of 11 bases. The CDR3 bases are TGTGCCAGCAGTTACTCCGCCGGCGGGGCAGATACGCAGTATTTT. Residues: CASSYSAGGADTQYF.

The genes are TRBV11-2 and TRBJ2-1, with D possibly TRBD2 on 5 matching bases. The CDR3 extends over 15 amino acids. V gave up 4 bases and J gave up 0 bases, with 10 bases separating them. Per germline, CDR1 SGHAT and CDR2 FQNNGV. The CDR3: CASSSGVSSYNEQFF. CDR3 bases: TGTGCCAGCAGCTCCGGGGTGAGCTCCTACAATGAGCAGTTCTTC.

The J gene is TRBJ1-2, the V gene TRBV3-1 (or the pseudogene TRBV3-2); tentatively, D is TRBD1 (6 bases). Germline V gene sequence: CDR1 LGHDT, CDR2 YNNKEL (reference sequence). Trimming stripped 2 bases from V and 2 bases from J, with 12 bases between. The CDR3 has 15 amino acids. The CDR3 loop reads CASSQRERGNYGYTF. The CDR3 nucleotides are TGTGCCAGCAGCCAAAGGGAGAGGGGGAACTATGGCTACACCTTC.

This chain uses TRBV19 with TRBJ1-5; D might be TRBD1 (5 bases). Looked up from germline, CDR1 is LNHDA and CDR2 is SQIVND (reference sequence). The CDR3 runs to 15 residues. V gave up 4 bases and J gave up 6 bases, with 16 bases separating them. This CDR3 reads CASSSTRVRSQPQHF. Here the CDR3 DNA reads TGTGCCAGTAGTAGCACCAGGGTGAGAAGTCAGCCCCAGCATTTT. The entire variable domain, with the rest obtained from reference TRBV19 and TRBJ1-5, is as follows: DGGITQSPKYLFRKEGQNVTLSCEQNLNHDAMYWYRQDPGQGLRLIYYSQIVNDFQKGDIAEGYSVSREKKESFPLTVTSAQKNPTAFYLCASSSTRVRSQPQHFGDGTRLSIL.

V gene TRBV7-9 combines with J gene TRBJ1-2; tentative D call: TRBD1 (6 bases). Per the germline V gene, CDR1 is SEHNR and CDR2 is FQNEAQ (reference sequence). Trimming pared 1 base from V and 5 bases from J, leaving 14 bases between. The CDR3 has 15 amino acids. The CDR3, as DNA: TGTGCCAGCAGCTTAGGTCGCAGGGGTCTATATGGCTACACCTTC. Translating it yields CASSLGRRGLYGYTF.

V usage is TRBV6-5 and J usage is TRBJ2-7, with no clear D. This CDR3 contains 12 residues. The germline V gene encodes CDR1 MNHEY and CDR2 SVGAGI. Trimming took off 8 bases at V and 0 bases at J, with 8 bases between the two ends. CDR3 protein: CASGPHSYEQYF. The CDR3 DNA follows: TGTGCCAGCGGGCCTCACTCCTACGAGCAGTACTTC.

This chain uses TRBV12-3 or TRBV12-4 with TRBJ2-7; D possibly corresponds to TRBD1 (5 bases). V dropped 8 bases and J dropped 5 bases, with 13 bases sitting between them. The CDR3 has 12 residues. The chain's CDR3 is CASGPGNHEQYF. In DNA form, the CDR3 reads TGTGCCAGCGGTCCAGGGAACCACGAGCAGTACTTC.

V and J are TRBV19 and TRBJ2-7; TRBD1 matches at 7 bases. The CDR3 loop spans 13 amino acids. V was pared by 5 bases and J by 2 bases, with 3 bases of the junction left unmatched. The germline gives CDR1 LNHDA, CDR2 SQIVND (reference sequence). DNA for the CDR3: TGTGCCAGTAGTGACAGGGAAGCCTACGAGCAGTACTTC. Translated, it gives CASSDREAYEQYF.

This chain connects TRBV3-1 (or the pseudogene TRBV3-2) to TRBJ1-2, with a possible D match to TRBD1 (6 bases). V lost 6 bases, J lost 4 bases, and 15 bases lay in between. This CDR3 is 14 amino acids long. Germline V lookup: CDR1 LGHDT, CDR2 YNNKEL (reference sequence). CDR3: CASSQMDRSYGYTF. In nucleotides, the CDR3 is TGTGCCAGCAGTCAAATGGACAGATCCTATGGCTACACCTTC.

The sample holds a few counts of this clone. The chain uses TRBV3-1 (or the pseudogene TRBV3-2) and TRBJ1-3; possibly TRBD1 for D (6 bases). This CDR3 is built from 16 residues. CDR1 and CDR2 from the germline V gene are LGHDT and YNNKEL (reference sequence). The V and J ends lost 8 bases and 4 bases respectively, with 21 bases between them. The CDR3, as DNA: TGTGCCAGCGGACTTGCCTCAGGGGTCGTCGGAAACACCATATATTTT. It codes for CASGLASGVVGNTIYF.

The rearrangement links TRBV5-4 to TRBJ1-3, with unresolved D. The CDR3 consists of 13 residues. Per germline, CDR1 SGHNT and CDR2 YYREEE (reference sequence). V was pared by 3 bases and J by 0 bases, with 4 bases between. CDR3 sequence reads: CASSSDSGNTIYF. CDR3 coding DNA: TGTGCCAGCAGCTCAGACTCTGGAAACACCATATATTTT.

The chain recombines TRBV25-1 with TRBJ2-3, with D unresolved. CDR1 is MGHDK, CDR2 SYGVNS, per germline. V lost 6 bases, J lost 2 bases, and 9 bases lay in between. There are 13 residues in the CDR3. CDR3 nucleotides: TGTGCCAGCAGGTTTCTATCCACAGATACGCAGTATTTT. Its protein is CASRFLSTDTQYF. The complete variable domain, with remaining parts taken from reference TRBV25-1 and TRBJ2-3, reads EADIYQTPRYLVIGTGKKITLECSQTMGHDKMYWYQQDPGMELHLIHYSYGVNSTEKGDLSSESTVSRIRTEHFPLTLESARPSHTSQYLCASRFLSTDTQYFGPGTRLTVL.

The rearrangement uses TRBV5-5 and TRBJ1-5; TRBD1 aligns across 10 bases. The CDR3 has 15 residues. Trimming removed 0 bases from V and 7 bases from J; junction bases left unmatched: 4. Germline CDR1 SGHKS, CDR2 YYEKEE (reference sequence). The CDR3 here is CASSLGTGGWQPQHF. In DNA form, the CDR3 reads TGTGCCAGCAGCTTGGGGACAGGGGGGTGGCAGCCCCAGCATTTT.

The genes are TRBV12-3 or TRBV12-4 and TRBJ2-1; D is uncertain. This CDR3 is 13 amino acids long. V was clipped by 7 bases and J by 7 bases, with 14 bases between them. CDR3 nucleotides: TGTGCCAGCACCCCAAGGCGGAATAATGAGCAGTTCTTC. Protein: CASTPRRNNEQFF.

The CDR3 region has the DNA TGTGCCAGCAGCCAAAGAGACCAGGACTCTGAAGCTTTCTTT. It yields the protein CASSQRDQDSEAFF. This chain links TRBV3-1 (or the pseudogene TRBV3-2) with TRBJ1-1, with no clear D. Per the germline V gene, CDR1 is LGHDT and CDR2 is YNNKEL (reference sequence). The CDR3 spans 14 residues. V lost 2 bases, J lost 6 bases, and 13 bases lay in between.

The CDR3: CASSLDRGASGYTF. CDR3 DNA sequence: TGTGCCAGCAGCCTCGACAGGGGAGCATCTGGCTACACCTTC. This chain links TRBV6-5 with TRBJ1-2; 8 nucleotides line up with TRBD1. V lost 6 bases to trimming and J lost 7 bases; unmatched junction nucleotides: 10. The germline CDR1 and CDR2 sequences are MNHEY and SVGAGI. CDR3 size: 14 residues.

V usage is TRBV5-5 and J usage is TRBJ2-2; perhaps TRBD2 as D (6 bases). The V gene's germline CDR1 is SGHKS and CDR2 YYEKEE (reference sequence). Trimming took 6 bases from V and 1 from J, leaving 16 bases between them. The CDR3 contains 16 residues. The CDR3 nucleotides read TGTGCCAGCACCCTGGAGAGGGGACTGAACACCGGGGAGCTGTTTTTT. As protein: CASTLERGLNTGELFF.

This chain joins TRBV27 and TRBJ2-1; 12 nucleotides align to TRBD2. The CDR3 spans 16 residues. The V and J ends lost 6 bases and 1 base, in that order; junction bases with no gene match: 4. Germline V gene data show CDR1 as MNHEY and CDR2 as SMNVEV (reference sequence). CDR3 coding DNA: TGTGCCAGCAGCCCCGGACTAGCGGGATCCTACAATGAGCAGTTCTTC. This sequence encodes CASSPGLAGSYNEQFF.

The chain joins TRBV2 to TRBJ1-3, with a weak D call TRBD1 (6 bases). The length of the CDR3 is 15 residues. The ends were cut back, 4 bases at V and 2 bases at J, with 12 bases in the middle. Germline CDR1 SNHLY, CDR2 FYNNEI. The CDR3 loop reads CASSARPGAGNTIYF. In DNA, the CDR3 is TGTGCCAGCAGTGCACGACCAGGGGCTGGAAACACCATATATTTT. The full variable domain, completed using reference TRBV2 and TRBJ1-3, is EPEVTQTPSHQVTQMGQEVILRCVPISNHLYFYWYRQILGQKVEFLVSFYNNEISEKSEIFDDQFSVERPDGSNFTLKIRSTKLEDSAMYFCASSARPGAGNTIYFGEGSWLTVV.

This rearrangement joins TRBV9 to TRBJ1-6; 7 bases are shared with TRBD1. The length of the CDR3 is 14 residues. The ends lost 4 bases at V and 10 bases at J; junction bases unmatched: 8. The V gene's germline CDR1 is SGDLS and CDR2 YYNGEE. CDR3 coding DNA: TGTGCCAGCAGCCAAGGGACAGTAGACTCACCCCTCCACTTT. Translated: CASSQGTVDSPLHF.

A word on this clone: Other nucleotide sequences from this sample produce the same CDR3. The chain is built from TRBV28 and TRBJ1-5; D not resolved. Trimming shortened V by 4 bases and J by 0 bases, and 10 bases separated the two germline ends. Germline V gives CDR1 MDHEN, CDR2 SYDVKM. CDR3 length: 15 amino acids. DNA for the CDR3: TGTGCCAGCAGTTCCTACAGAGTTAGCAATCAGCCCCAGCATTTT. It specifies CASSSYRVSNQPQHF.

The sample holds one count of this clone. V is TRBV12-5 and J is TRBJ2-3, with D tentatively TRBD1 (7 bases). V dropped 0 bases and J dropped 8 bases, with 18 bases sitting between them. The germline V gene encodes CDR1 LGHNT and CDR2 FRNRAP. CDR3 length equals 16 residues. CDR3 region: CASGLVLEGAVGTQYF. CDR3 DNA sequence: TGTGCTAGTGGTTTGGTACTGGAGGGGGCGGTGGGTACGCAGTATTTT.

This clone was recorded only once. The chain combines TRBV7-8 with TRBJ2-7; 9 nucleotides agree with TRBD2. The V gene end was trimmed by 2 bases and the J gene end by 3 bases; junction bases not matched to a gene: 8. From germline, CDR1 is SGHVS and CDR2 FQNEAQ. The CDR3 has 16 amino acids. The CDR3 bases are TGTGCCAGCAGCTTAAGTAGGCTAGCGGGAAACTACGAGCAGTACTTC. As protein: CASSLSRLAGNYEQYF.

This clone was seen only once. This chain connects TRBV7-9 to TRBJ2-1; 8 nucleotides align to TRBD1. CDR3 size: 17 residues. Per germline, CDR1 SEHNR and CDR2 FQNEAQ (reference sequence). V trimming: 6 bases; J trimming: 10 bases; junction bases outside the gene matches: 20. The CDR3 protein is CASRRTYDRGTNREQFF. Here the CDR3 DNA reads TGTGCCAGCAGGAGAACCTATGACAGGGGTACTAACAGGGAGCAGTTCTTC.

This chain links TRBV15 with TRBJ2-7; D is perhaps TRBD1 (5 bases). The germline gives CDR1 LNHNV, CDR2 YYDKDF (reference sequence). The CDR3 extends over 12 amino acids. Deletions cut 5 bases from V and 5 bases from J, with 10 bases between. The CDR3 coding sequence is TGTGCCACCAGCCAGGGCGACCACGAGCAGTACTTC. Amino acids: CATSQGDHEQYF.

J is TRBJ1-5 and V is TRBV6-5; D is possibly TRBD1 (6 bases). The germline gives CDR1 MNHEY, CDR2 SVGAGI. The CDR3 loop spans 16 amino acids. Trimming pared 4 bases from V and 0 bases from J, leaving 13 bases between. The CDR3 spells CASSLSGVYSNQPQHF. CDR3 sequence (DNA): TGTGCCAGCAGTTTGTCAGGGGTCTATAGCAATCAGCCCCAGCATTTT.

The chain employs TRBV11-3 and TRBJ2-1, with D hard to call. Germline CDR1 is SGHNT and CDR2 is YENEEA. Trimming cost V 4 bases and J 6 bases, with 10 bases left between them. This CDR3 is 13 amino acids long. DNA of the CDR3: TGTGCCAGCAGCTCCCCGGGTCGCAATGAGCAGTTCTTC. Translating it yields CASSSPGRNEQFF.

The CDR3 DNA follows: TGCGCCAGCAGCCAAGAGCGGGAGGGGGAGGGGGAGCAGTACTTC. Its translation is CASSQEREGEGEQYF. V and J are TRBV4-1 and TRBJ2-7; the match to TRBD2 covers 9 bases. V dropped 0 bases and J dropped 7; count of bases not matched to a gene: 7. Germline V lookup: CDR1 MGHRA, CDR2 YSYEKL. This CDR3 comprises 15 residues.